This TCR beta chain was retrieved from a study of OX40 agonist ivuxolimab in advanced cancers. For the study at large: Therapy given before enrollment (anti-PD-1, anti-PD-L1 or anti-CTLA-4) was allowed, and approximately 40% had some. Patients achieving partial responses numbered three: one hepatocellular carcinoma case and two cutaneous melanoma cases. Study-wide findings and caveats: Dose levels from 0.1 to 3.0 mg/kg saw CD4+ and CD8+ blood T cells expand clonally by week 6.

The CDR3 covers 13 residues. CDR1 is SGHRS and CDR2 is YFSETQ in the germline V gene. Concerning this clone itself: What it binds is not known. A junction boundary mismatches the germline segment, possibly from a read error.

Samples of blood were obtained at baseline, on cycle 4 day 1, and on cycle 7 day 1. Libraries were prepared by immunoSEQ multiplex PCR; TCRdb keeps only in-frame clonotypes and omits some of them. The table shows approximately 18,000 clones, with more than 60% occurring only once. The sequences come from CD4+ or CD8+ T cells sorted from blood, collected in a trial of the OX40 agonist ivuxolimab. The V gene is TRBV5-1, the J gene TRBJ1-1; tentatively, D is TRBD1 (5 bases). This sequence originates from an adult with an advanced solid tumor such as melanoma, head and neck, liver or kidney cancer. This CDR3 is CVSSLGGANEAFF. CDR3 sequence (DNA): TGCGTCAGCAGCTTGGGAGGGGCGAATGAAGCTTTCTTT.